This is a list of T cell receptor beta chains from one sample in a study of blood T cells in healthy people across ages. TCRdb re-analysed the 5' RACE reads in MiXCR, keeping a single row per CDR3 protein. The sample holds about 670,000 distinct CDR3 sequences, around 43% seen once. The sequenced sample was blood. Receptor source: a man aged 80 or over in good health. Each CDR3 is given with its conserved first and last residue. D genes are given only for firm matches. Clone size, where shown, is once, few, many, or a class for clones that have expanded.

J: TRBJ2-7
V: TRBV6-2/TRBV6-3
size: NA
D: NA
DNA: TGTACCAGCAGCATTACCCCCTCAGGGGCCTCCTACGAGCAGTACTTC
CDR3: CTSSITPSGASYEQYF

J: TRBJ2-5
V: TRBV7-2
size: NA
D: TRBD1
DNA: TGTGCCAGCAGCTTAGTCGGGACAGCTCAAGAGACCCAGTACTTC
CDR3: CASSLVGTAQETQYF

J: TRBJ1-2
V: TRBV20-1
size: NA
D: TRBD1
DNA: TGCAGTGCTAGGGATTCGGGACAGGGATCCTATGGCTACACCTTC
CDR3: CSARDSGQGSYGYTF

J: TRBJ1-2
V: TRBV6-5
size: NA
D: NA
DNA: TGTGCCAGCACCACCCTGTCTGATGCAGGGTGGGATGGCTACACCTTC
CDR3: CASTTLSDAGWDGYTF

J: TRBJ1-4
V: TRBV30
size: few
D: TRBD1
DNA: TGTGCCTGGAGTGCCGGGACAGGGAGAGAAAAACTGTTTTTT
CDR3: CAWSAGTGREKLFF

J: TRBJ2-1
V: TRBV20-1
size: NA
D: NA
DNA: TGCAGTGCTAGTCCGGGAGTGAATGAGCAGTTCTTC
CDR3: CSASPGVNEQFF

J: TRBJ2-7
V: TRBV29-1
size: NA
D: NA
DNA: TGCAGCGTTGAGTCCTCTACGGGGGAAGAGGGCTACGAGCAGTACTTC
CDR3: CSVESSTGEEGYEQYF

J: TRBJ2-1
V: TRBV6-6
size: NA
D: NA
DNA: TGTGCCAGCAGTTACCGACGGATAGCGCGCAATGAGCAGTTCTTC
CDR3: CASSYRRIARNEQFF

J: TRBJ2-3
V: TRBV9
size: many
D: TRBD2
DNA: TGTGCCAGCAGGCCGGGGGGGACTAGCGGGAGTTCGTCAGATCAAGATACGCAGTATTTT
CDR3: CASRPGGTSGSSSDQDTQYF

J: TRBJ2-7
V: TRBV4-2
size: few
D: NA
DNA: TGTGCCAGCAGCCAAGATGCAGCCTCCTCCTACGAGCAGTACTTC
CDR3: CASSQDAASSYEQYF

J: TRBJ2-7
V: TRBV7-7
size: once
D: TRBD1
DNA: TGTGCCAGCAGCCAGGAGCTCAGGGGGCTGGGGGAGCAGTACTTC
CDR3: CASSQELRGLGEQYF

J: TRBJ1-2
V: TRBV7-9
size: NA
D: NA
DNA: TGTGCCAGCAGCAGTATTGAGACACCCAACTATGGCTACACCTTC
CDR3: CASSSIETPNYGYTF

J: TRBJ1-5
V: TRBV15
size: few
D: TRBD1
DNA: TGTGCCACAGGATTCGGGACAGGGAATCAGCCCCAGCATTTT
CDR3: CATGFGTGNQPQHF

J: TRBJ1-5
V: TRBV20-1
size: NA
D: NA
DNA: TGCAGTGCTAGTGGGGGGAATCAGCCCCAGCATTTT
CDR3: CSASGGNQPQHF

J: TRBJ1-6
V: TRBV7-2
size: few
D: TRBD1
DNA: TGTGCCAGCAGCTTAGGACAGGGAACTAATTCACCCCTCCACTTT
CDR3: CASSLGQGTNSPLHF

J: TRBJ1-5
V: TRBV20-1
size: few
D: TRBD1
DNA: TGCAGTGCTATAACCGGGACAGATAATCAGCCCCAGCATTTT
CDR3: CSAITGTDNQPQHF

J: TRBJ2-7
V: TRBV7-2
size: few
D: TRBD2
DNA: TGTGCCAGCGACGGCGGGAGCCGATACGAGCAGTACTTC
CDR3: CASDGGSRYEQYF

J: TRBJ2-5
V: TRBV20-1
size: few
D: TRBD2
DNA: TGCAGTGCTAGGGCTAGCGGGGGGACGGTCCGAGAGACCCAGTACTTC
CDR3: CSARASGGTVRETQYF

J: TRBJ2-5
V: TRBV7-9
size: few
D: NA
DNA: TGTGCCAGCAGCTTGGTCAGGGGGGTGGAGACCCAGTACTTC
CDR3: CASSLVRGVETQYF

J: TRBJ1-1
V: TRBV29-1
size: many
D: NA
DNA: TGCAGCGAGTACCGGACGGGGAACACTGAAGCTTTCTTT
CDR3: CSEYRTGNTEAFF

J: TRBJ2-5
V: TRBV29-1
size: few
D: NA
DNA: TGCAGCGTTGAAGATCGGGCAGGAGGAGTGGGGCAGTACTTC
CDR3: CSVEDRAGGVGQYF

J: TRBJ1-6
V: TRBV27
size: few
D: NA
DNA: TGTGCCAGCCAAATAACAGGGACGATTTATTCACCCCTCCACTTT
CDR3: CASQITGTIYSPLHF

J: TRBJ1-1
V: TRBV6-1
size: NA
D: NA
DNA: TGTGCCAGCATCAAAAATTCAGGGGAAAATACTGAAGCTTTCTTT
CDR3: CASIKNSGENTEAFF

J: TRBJ1-2
V: TRBV25-1
size: many
D: NA
DNA: TGTGCCAGCAGTGAATCTCCGGGACTCCATGGCTACACCTTC
CDR3: CASSESPGLHGYTF

J: TRBJ2-3
V: TRBV5-6
size: NA
D: NA
DNA: TGTGCCAGCGGCTTGGTCCGGGGCTTAAGAGGAGATACGCAGTATTTT
CDR3: CASGLVRGLRGDTQYF

J: TRBJ2-3
V: TRBV3-1
size: many
D: NA
DNA: TGCGCCAGCAGCCAAGGAAGGGCAGATACGCAGTATTTT
CDR3: CASSQGRADTQYF

J: TRBJ1-4
V: TRBV6-1
size: NA
D: TRBD1
DNA: TGTGCCACCTCAGCCGGGACAGGGAATGAAAAACTGTTTTTT
CDR3: CATSAGTGNEKLFF

J: TRBJ1-3
V: TRBV20-1
size: NA
D: NA
DNA: TGCAGTGTTGGGGGCGTCTCTGGAAACACCATATATTTT
CDR3: CSVGGVSGNTIYF

J: TRBJ2-6
V: TRBV4-1
size: NA
D: TRBD1
DNA: TGCGCCAGCAGCCTCTCACAGGGGGCCCGGGGCTCTGGGGCCAACGTCCTGACTTTC
CDR3: CASSLSQGARGSGANVLTF

J: TRBJ2-3
V: TRBV29-1
size: few
D: TRBD2
DNA: TGCAGCGTTGGAGGTGGACGGGAGGAATTCGATACGCAGTATTTT
CDR3: CSVGGGREEFDTQYF

J: TRBJ2-1
V: TRBV6-2/TRBV6-3
size: few
D: TRBD2
DNA: TGTGTCAGCAGGACCTTTCTAGCGGGAGACAACAATGAGCAGTTCTTC
CDR3: CVSRTFLAGDNNEQFF

J: TRBJ2-1
V: TRBV6-2/TRBV6-3
size: few
D: NA
DNA: TGTGGGGCCGGCGATCCCGGGCGGAATGAGCAGTTCTTC
CDR3: CGAGDPGRNEQFF

J: TRBJ2-5
V: TRBV20-1
size: few
D: NA
DNA: TGCAGTGCGCCGAGGGGGGAGAGGGAAGAGACCCAGTACTTC
CDR3: CSAPRGEREETQYF

J: TRBJ1-2
V: TRBV4-1
size: NA
D: NA
DNA: TGCGCCAGCAGCCGGGACGACGGACTCTATGGCTACACCTTC
CDR3: CASSRDDGLYGYTF

J: TRBJ2-7
V: TRBV2
size: NA
D: NA
DNA: TGTGCCAGCAATCGGCAGGGAACCAGGAATGAGCAGTACTTC
CDR3: CASNRQGTRNEQYF

J: TRBJ2-7
V: TRBV7-3
size: few
D: TRBD2
DNA: TGTGCCAGCAGCTTAAGTGCGGGAGTACTTTACGAGCAGTACTTC
CDR3: CASSLSAGVLYEQYF

J: TRBJ2-7
V: TRBV15
size: NA
D: NA
DNA: TGTGCCACCAGCAGATCTCCAGCCTCCTACGAGCAGTACTTC
CDR3: CATSRSPASYEQYF

J: TRBJ2-7
V: TRBV30
size: few
D: NA
DNA: TGTGCCTGGAGTCCAGGAGAGTTCTACGAGCAGTACTTC
CDR3: CAWSPGEFYEQYF

J: TRBJ1-2
V: TRBV7-2
size: NA
D: NA
DNA: TGTGCCAGCAGACCTGAGTTTCGGGGCTACACCTTC
CDR3: CASRPEFRGYTF

J: TRBJ2-1
V: TRBV12-3/TRBV12-4
size: NA
D: TRBD1
DNA: TGTGCCAGCAGTCGGGACAGGTCCGGCGAGCAGTTCTTC
CDR3: CASSRDRSGEQFF

J: TRBJ1-5
V: TRBV29-1
size: NA
D: NA
DNA: TGCAGCGTTGACATGGGGAAGGGCAATCAGCCCCAGCATTTT
CDR3: CSVDMGKGNQPQHF

J: TRBJ1-2
V: TRBV20-1
size: NA
D: NA
DNA: TGCAGTGCTCCGGCGGGTAGTGGCTACACCTTC
CDR3: CSAPAGSGYTF

J: TRBJ2-5
V: TRBV7-2
size: many
D: NA
DNA: TGTGCCAGCAGCCTTACTACGTTGGAGACCCAGTACTTC
CDR3: CASSLTTLETQYF

J: TRBJ2-3
V: TRBV10-3
size: few
D: TRBD1
DNA: TGTGCCATCGGGGACAGGGGGCGCACAGATACGCAGTATTTT
CDR3: CAIGDRGRTDTQYF

J: TRBJ2-1
V: TRBV9
size: NA
D: NA
DNA: TGTGCCAGCAGCGTAAAAGACTCTTACAATGAGCAGTTCTTC
CDR3: CASSVKDSYNEQFF

J: TRBJ2-7
V: TRBV6-1
size: many
D: TRBD1
DNA: TGTGCCAGCAGACCCCCGCTAGGACAGGGGGCCCACGAGCAGTACTTC
CDR3: CASRPPLGQGAHEQYF

J: TRBJ1-2
V: TRBV15
size: NA
D: NA
DNA: TGTGCCACCAGCAGAGATCTGGCAGGGAATGGCTACACCTTC
CDR3: CATSRDLAGNGYTF

J: TRBJ1-6
V: TRBV20-1
size: NA
D: NA
DNA: TGCAGTGCTAGAGGGGGGACCCAGGCCCCAAATTCACCCCTCCACTTT
CDR3: CSARGGTQAPNSPLHF

J: TRBJ2-3
V: TRBV10-2
size: NA
D: NA
DNA: TGCGCCAGCGGGGACGGGCGATACACAGATACGCAGTATTTT
CDR3: CASGDGRYTDTQYF

J: TRBJ2-7
V: TRBV7-6
size: many
D: TRBD1
DNA: TGTGCCAGCAGCCAATTCCGGGACAGGGTCCACGAGCAGTACTTC
CDR3: CASSQFRDRVHEQYF